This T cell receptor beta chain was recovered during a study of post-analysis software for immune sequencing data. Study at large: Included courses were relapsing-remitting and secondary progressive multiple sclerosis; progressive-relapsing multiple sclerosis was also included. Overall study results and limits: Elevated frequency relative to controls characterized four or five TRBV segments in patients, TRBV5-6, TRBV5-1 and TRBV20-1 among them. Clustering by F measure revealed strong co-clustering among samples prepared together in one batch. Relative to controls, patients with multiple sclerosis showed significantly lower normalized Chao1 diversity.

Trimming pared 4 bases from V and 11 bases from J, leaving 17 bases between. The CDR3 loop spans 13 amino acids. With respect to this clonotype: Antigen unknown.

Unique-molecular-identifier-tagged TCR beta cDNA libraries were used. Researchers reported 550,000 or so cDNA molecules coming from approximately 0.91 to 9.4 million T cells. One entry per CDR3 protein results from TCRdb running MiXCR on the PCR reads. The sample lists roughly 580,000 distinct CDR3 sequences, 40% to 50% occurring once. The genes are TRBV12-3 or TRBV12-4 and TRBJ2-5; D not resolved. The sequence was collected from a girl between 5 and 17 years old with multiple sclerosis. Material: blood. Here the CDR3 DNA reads TGTGCCAGCAGTTATCGTCCCCACAATGAGCAGTACTTC. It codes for CASSYRPHNEQYF.